Sequencing of this T cell receptor (beta chain) was carried out in a study of blood T cell repertoires in COVID-19. Overall study context: Sites across the United States, Italy and Spain contributed samples from acute and convalescent COVID-19.

The protocol was immunoSEQ multiplex PCR, while the TCRdb copy is restricted to in-frame clones and leaves out a portion. This sample has over 35,000 clones, with about 88% found just once. Looked up from germline, CDR1 is MNHEY and CDR2 is SVGEGT. The V gene end was trimmed by 6 bases and the J gene end by 6 bases; junction bases not matched to a gene: 8. CDR3 length: 16 residues. V is TRBV6-2 or TRBV6-3 and J is TRBJ2-7, with TRBD2 matching 16 bases. The sequence was obtained from a man between 65 and 79 years old with active COVID-19. The sample consisted of peripheral blood. CDR3 nucleotide sequence: TGTGCCAGCAGCCCCGGGACTAGCGGGAGGGCCGTCGAGCAGTACTTC. This translates into CASSPGTSGRAVEQYF.